This T cell receptor beta chain comes out of a study of vaccination effects on CD4 cells after COVID-19. Within the ViraFEST assay, antigen-specific CD4+ T cells underwent expansion with viral peptide pools prior to sequencing. Subsequent to 10 days of culture, CD4+ T cells were isolated. The participants, recipients of two vaccine doses, got either BNT162b2 or mRNA-1273. IL-2 medium took the place of half the medium on both days 3 and 7. This CDR3 region has 14 residues. Germline CDR1 MGHRA, CDR2 YSYEKL. After removal of 7 bases from V and 7 bases from J, the junction contained 9 bases not matched to a gene. Assay: immunoSEQ multiplex PCR; the TCRdb copy retains only in-frame clones and omits some. Of just under 60,000 clones in the sample, approximately 78% were seen once. As for this clone: The antigen is unknown.

The sequencing used CD4+ T cells from PBMCs cultured with HCoV-OC43 spike peptides, collected after COVID-19 vaccination. Described subset: HCoV-OC43 spike overlapping peptide pool stimulation. This sequence originates from a human donor who received a COVID-19 vaccine. The chain links TRBV4-1 to TRBJ2-4; 8 nucleotides agree with TRBD2. DNA for the CDR3: TGCGCCAGCAAACCCGGGGGGGCCGAGAACATTCAGTACTTC. Protein: CASKPGGAENIQYF.